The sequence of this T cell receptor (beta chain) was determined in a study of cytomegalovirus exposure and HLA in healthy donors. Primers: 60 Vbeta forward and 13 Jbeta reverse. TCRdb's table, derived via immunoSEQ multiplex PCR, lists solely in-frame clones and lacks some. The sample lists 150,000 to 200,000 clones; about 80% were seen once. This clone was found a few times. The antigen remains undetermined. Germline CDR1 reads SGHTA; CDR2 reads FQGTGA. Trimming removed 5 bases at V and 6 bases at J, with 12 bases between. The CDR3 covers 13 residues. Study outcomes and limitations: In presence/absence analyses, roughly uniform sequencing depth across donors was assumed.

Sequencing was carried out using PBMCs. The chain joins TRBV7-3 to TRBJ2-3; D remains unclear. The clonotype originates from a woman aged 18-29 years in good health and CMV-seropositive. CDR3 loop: CASSPDDSDTQYF. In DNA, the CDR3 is TGTGCCAGCAGCCCCGACGACTCCGATACGCAGTATTTT.